This entry lists 4 T cell receptor beta chains sequenced from one sample in a study of control samples from healthy donors and cancer patients. Generated by immunoSEQ multiplex PCR, the TCRdb table keeps only in-frame clones and is missing some. Among approximately 150,000 clones listed, approximately 92% were seen once. The sequenced sample was blood. The source is a man younger than 40 in good health.

The chain couples TRBV10-1 to TRBJ2-1; TRBD2 matches at 7 bases. The CDR3 loop spans 14 amino acids. CDR1 is WNHNN, CDR2 SYGVQD, per germline (reference sequence). Trimming took 3 bases from V and 12 from J; bases not matched to a gene: 11. CDR3 in amino acids: CASSDGGVLDGQFF. The CDR3, as DNA: TGCGCCAGCAGTGATGGGGGGGTGCTGGATGGGCAGTTCTTC.

This clone was observed a few times. The genes are TRBV4-2 and TRBJ2-3; TRBD2 aligns across 12 bases. V lost 5 bases and J lost 1; bases outside the gene matches: 10. Germline V CDR1 and CDR2: LGHNA, YNFKEQ. The CDR3 is made up of 18 amino acids. CDR3 bases: TGTGCCAGCAGCTCTCTAGCGGGGGGGCCGTCGGGCACAGATACGCAGTATTTT. Translating gives CASSSLAGGPSGTDTQYF.

This clone has more than one count but fewer than ten. The V and J genes are TRBV9 and TRBJ2-7, with D perhaps matching TRBD1 or TRBD2 (5 bases each). Looked up from germline, CDR1 is SGDLS and CDR2 is YYNGEE. Trimming cost V 0 bases and J 7 bases, with 14 bases left between them. This CDR3 region has 14 residues. The CDR3: CASSVAQAGAEQYF. In DNA, the CDR3 is TGTGCCAGCAGCGTAGCTCAGGCCGGGGCGGAGCAGTACTTC.

The chain uses TRBV4-1 and TRBJ1-3; maybe TRBD1 (6 bases). V shed 4 bases and J shed 2 bases, with 15 bases lying between them. The CDR3 is 16 amino acids. Germline V gene data show CDR1 as MGHRA and CDR2 as YSYEKL. CDR3 DNA: TGCGCCAGCAGCCTAAGGACAGAGCCACCTGGAAACACCATATATTTT. This sequence encodes CASSLRTEPPGNTIYF.